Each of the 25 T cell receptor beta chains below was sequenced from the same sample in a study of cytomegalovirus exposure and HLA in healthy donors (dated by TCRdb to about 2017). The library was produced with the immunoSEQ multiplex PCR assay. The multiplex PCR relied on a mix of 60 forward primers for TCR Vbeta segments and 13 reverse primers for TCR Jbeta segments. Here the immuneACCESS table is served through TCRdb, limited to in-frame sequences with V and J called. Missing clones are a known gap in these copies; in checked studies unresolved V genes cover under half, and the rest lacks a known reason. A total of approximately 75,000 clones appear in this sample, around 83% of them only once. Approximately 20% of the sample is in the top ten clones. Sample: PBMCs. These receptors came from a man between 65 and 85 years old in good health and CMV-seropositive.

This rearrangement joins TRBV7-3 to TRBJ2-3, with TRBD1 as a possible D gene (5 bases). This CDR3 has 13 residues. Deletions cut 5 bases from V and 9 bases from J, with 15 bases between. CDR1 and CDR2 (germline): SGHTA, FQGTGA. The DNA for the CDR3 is TGTGCCAGCAGCGAACAGGTGGACGGCACGCAGTATTTT. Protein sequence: CASSEQVDGTQYF.

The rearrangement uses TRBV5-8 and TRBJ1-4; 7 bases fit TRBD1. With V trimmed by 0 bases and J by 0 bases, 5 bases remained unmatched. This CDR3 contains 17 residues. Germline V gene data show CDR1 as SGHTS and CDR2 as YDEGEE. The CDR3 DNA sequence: TGTGCCAGCAGCTTGGCGGGACAGTCGGCAACTAATGAAAAACTGTTTTTT. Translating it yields CASSLAGQSATNEKLFF.

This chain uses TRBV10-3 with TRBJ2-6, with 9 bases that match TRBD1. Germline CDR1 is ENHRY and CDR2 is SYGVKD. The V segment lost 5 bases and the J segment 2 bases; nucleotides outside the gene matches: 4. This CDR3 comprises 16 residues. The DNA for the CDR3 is TGTGCCATCAGTCCGGGACAGGGTACTGGGGCCAACGTCCTGACTTTC. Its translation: CAISPGQGTGANVLTF.

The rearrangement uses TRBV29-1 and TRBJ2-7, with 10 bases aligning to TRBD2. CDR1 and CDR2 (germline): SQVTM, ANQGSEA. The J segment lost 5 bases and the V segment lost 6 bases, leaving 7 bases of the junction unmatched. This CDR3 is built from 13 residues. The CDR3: CSVNSGTSDEQYF. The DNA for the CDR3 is TGCAGCGTAAATTCCGGGACTAGCGACGAGCAGTACTTC.

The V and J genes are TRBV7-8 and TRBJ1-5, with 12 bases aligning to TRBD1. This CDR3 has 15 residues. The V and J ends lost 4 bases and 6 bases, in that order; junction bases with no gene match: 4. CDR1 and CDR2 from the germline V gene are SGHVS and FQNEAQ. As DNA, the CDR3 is TGTGCCAGCAGCTCCGGGACAGGGGGCTTTCAGCCCCAGCATTTT. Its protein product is CASSSGTGGFQPQHF.

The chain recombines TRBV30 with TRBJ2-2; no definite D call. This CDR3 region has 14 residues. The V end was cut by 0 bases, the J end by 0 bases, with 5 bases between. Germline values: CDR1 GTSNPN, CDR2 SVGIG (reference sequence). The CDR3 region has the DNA TGTGCCTGGAGTGTGTTAGCGAACACCGGGGAGCTGTTTTTT. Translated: CAWSVLANTGELFF.

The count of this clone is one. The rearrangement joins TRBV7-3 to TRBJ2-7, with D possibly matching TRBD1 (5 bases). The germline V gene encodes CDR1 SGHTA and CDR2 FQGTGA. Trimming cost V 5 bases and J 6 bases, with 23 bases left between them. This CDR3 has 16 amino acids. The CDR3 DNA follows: TGTGCCAGCAGCCCAGGGCCCGGGTCCCTTCCAACCGAGCAGTACTTC. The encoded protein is CASSPGPGSLPTEQYF.

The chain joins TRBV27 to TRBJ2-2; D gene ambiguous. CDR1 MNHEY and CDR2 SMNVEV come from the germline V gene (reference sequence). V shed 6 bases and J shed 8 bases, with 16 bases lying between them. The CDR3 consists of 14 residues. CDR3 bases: TGTGCCAGCAGATCGACCCTCTCCGGGGGGGAGCTGTTTTTT. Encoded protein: CASRSTLSGGELFF.

Here the CDR3 DNA reads TGTGCCAGCAGCCCGGGACAGGGGAGTGAAAAACTGTTTTTT. Its translation is CASSPGQGSEKLFF. This chain links TRBV5-4 with TRBJ1-4, with 10 bases identical to TRBD1. The V gene's germline CDR1 is SGHNT and CDR2 YYREEE (reference sequence). Trimming at V came to 4 bases and at J to 7 bases, leaving 4 bases not matched to a gene. The CDR3 totals 14 residues.

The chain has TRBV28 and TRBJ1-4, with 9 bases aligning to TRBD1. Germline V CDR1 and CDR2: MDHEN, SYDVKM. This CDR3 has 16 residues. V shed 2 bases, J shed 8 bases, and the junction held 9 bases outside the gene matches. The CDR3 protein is CASSLGPTGGWEKLFF. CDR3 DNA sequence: TGTGCCAGCAGTTTAGGGCCTACAGGGGGCTGGGAAAAACTGTTTTTT.

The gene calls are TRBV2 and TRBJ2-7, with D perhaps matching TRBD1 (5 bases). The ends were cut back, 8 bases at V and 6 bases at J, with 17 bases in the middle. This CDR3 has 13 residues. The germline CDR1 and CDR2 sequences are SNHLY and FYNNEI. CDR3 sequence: CASLIQGLGEQYF. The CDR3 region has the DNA TGTGCCAGCCTAATTCAGGGTCTGGGCGAGCAGTACTTC.

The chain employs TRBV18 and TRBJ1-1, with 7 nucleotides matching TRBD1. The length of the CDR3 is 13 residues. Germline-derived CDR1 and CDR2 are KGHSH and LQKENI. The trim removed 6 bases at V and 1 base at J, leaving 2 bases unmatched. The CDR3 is CASSRQGNTEAFF. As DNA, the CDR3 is TGTGCCAGCTCCCGACAGGGGAACACTGAAGCTTTCTTT.

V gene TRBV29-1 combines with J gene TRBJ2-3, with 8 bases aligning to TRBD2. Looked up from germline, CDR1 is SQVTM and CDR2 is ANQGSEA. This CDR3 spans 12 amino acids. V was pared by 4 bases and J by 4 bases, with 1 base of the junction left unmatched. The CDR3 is CSVAGGADTQYF. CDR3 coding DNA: TGCAGCGTTGCCGGGGGGGCAGATACGCAGTATTTT.

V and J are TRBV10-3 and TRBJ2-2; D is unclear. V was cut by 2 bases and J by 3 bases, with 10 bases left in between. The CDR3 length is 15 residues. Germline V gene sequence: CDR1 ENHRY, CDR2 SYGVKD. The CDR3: CAISEQVTDTGELFF. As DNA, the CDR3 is TGTGCCATCAGTGAGCAGGTTACGGACACCGGGGAGCTGTTTTTT.

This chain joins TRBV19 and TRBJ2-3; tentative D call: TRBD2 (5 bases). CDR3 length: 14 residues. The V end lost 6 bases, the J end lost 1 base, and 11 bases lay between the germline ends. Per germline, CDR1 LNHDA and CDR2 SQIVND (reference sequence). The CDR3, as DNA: TGTGCCAGTAGACGGACGAGGGGCACAGATACGCAGTATTTT. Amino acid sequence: CASRRTRGTDTQYF.

The DNA of the CDR3 is TGTGCCAGCAGCTCAATTTTGGACAGGGCTCGGAGAGAGACCCAGTACTTC. This codes for CASSSILDRARRETQYF. V is TRBV7-9 and J is TRBJ2-5, with 8 nucleotides matching TRBD1. The junction had 14 bases not matched to a gene; V was cut back by 4 bases and J by 4 bases. The CDR3 has 17 residues. Germline V gives CDR1 SEHNR, CDR2 FQNEAQ (reference sequence). The full variable domain, rest sourced from reference TRBV7-9 and TRBJ2-5, is DTGVSQNPRHKITKRGQNVTFRCDPISEHNRLYWYRQTLGQGPEFLTYFQNEAQLEKSRLLSDRFSAERPKGSFSTLEIQRTEQGDSAMYLCASSSILDRARRETQYFGPGTRLLVL.

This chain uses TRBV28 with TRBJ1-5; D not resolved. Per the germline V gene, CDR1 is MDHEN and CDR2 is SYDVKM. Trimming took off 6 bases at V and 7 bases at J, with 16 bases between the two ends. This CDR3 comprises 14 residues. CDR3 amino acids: CASSQPLGGQPQHF. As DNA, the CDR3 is TGTGCCAGCAGCCAGCCTTTGGGAGGGCAGCCCCAGCATTTT.

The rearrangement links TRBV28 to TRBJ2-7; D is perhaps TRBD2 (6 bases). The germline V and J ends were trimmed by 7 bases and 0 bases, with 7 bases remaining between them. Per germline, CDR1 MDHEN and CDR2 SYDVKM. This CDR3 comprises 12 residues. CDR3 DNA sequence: TGTGCCAGCATCGGGAGCTCCTACGAGCAGTACTTC. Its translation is CASIGSSYEQYF.

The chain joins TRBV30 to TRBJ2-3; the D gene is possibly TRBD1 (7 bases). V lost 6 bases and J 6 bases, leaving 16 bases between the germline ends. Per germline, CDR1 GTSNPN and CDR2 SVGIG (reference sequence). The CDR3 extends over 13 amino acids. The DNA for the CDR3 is TGTGCCTGCATAGGGGGCGGAGGGGATACGCAGTATTTT. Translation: CACIGGGGDTQYF.

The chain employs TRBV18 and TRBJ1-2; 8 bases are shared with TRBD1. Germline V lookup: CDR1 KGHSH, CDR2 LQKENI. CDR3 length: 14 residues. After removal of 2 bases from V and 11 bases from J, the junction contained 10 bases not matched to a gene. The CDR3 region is CASSPFSGTGGYTF. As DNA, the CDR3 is TGTGCCAGCTCACCATTCTCCGGGACAGGAGGTTACACCTTC. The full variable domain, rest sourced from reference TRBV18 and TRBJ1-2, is NAGVMQNPRHLVRRRGQEARLRCSPMKGHSHVYWYRQLPEEGLKFMVYLQKENIIDESGMPKERFSAEFPKEGPSILRIQQVVRGDSAAYFCASSPFSGTGGYTFGSGTRLTVV.

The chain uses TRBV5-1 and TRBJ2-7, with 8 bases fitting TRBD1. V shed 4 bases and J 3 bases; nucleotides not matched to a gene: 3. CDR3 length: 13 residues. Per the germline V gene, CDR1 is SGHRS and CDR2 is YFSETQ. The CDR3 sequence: CASSQGQDYEQYF. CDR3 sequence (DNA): TGCGCCAGCAGCCAGGGACAGGACTACGAGCAGTACTTC. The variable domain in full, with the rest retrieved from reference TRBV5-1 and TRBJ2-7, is KAGVTQTPRYLIKTRGQQVTLSCSPISGHRSVSWYQQTPGQGLQFLFEYFSETQRNKGNFPGRFSGRQFSNSRSEMNVSTLELGDSALYLCASSQGQDYEQYFGPGTRLTVT.

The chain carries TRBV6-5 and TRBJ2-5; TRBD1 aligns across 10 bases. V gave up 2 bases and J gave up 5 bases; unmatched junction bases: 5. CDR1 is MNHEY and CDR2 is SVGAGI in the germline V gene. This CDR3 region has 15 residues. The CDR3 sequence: CASSYPTGGLETQYF. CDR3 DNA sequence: TGTGCCAGCAGTTACCCGACAGGGGGCTTGGAGACCCAGTACTTC.

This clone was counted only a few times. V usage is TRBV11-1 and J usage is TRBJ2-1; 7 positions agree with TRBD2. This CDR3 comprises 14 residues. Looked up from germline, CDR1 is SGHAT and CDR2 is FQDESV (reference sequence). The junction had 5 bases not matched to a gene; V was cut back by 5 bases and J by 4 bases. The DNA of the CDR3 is TGTGCCAGCAGCCGACTAGCAGCGTACAATGAGCAGTTCTTC. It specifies CASSRLAAYNEQFF.

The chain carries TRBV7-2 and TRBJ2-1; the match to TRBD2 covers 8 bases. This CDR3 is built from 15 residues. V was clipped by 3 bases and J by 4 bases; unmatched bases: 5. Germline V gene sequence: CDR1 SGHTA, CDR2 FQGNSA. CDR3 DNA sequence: TGTGCCAGCAGCTTCCAAGCGGGAGTATACAATGAGCAGTTCTTC. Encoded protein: CASSFQAGVYNEQFF.

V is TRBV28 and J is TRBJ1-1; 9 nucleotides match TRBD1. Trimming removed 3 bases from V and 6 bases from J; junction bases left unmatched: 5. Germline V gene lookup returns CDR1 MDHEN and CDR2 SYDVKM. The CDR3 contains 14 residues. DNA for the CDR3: TGTGCCAGCAGTTTCCTACAGGGGGCAGCTGAAGCTTTCTTT. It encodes CASSFLQGAAEAFF.